This entry features one T cell receptor beta chain sequence. Its antigen remains unidentified. The data are from a study of T-cell memory formation after mild COVID-19. Study-wide results and limits: In pre-infection memory, a portion of responding clones appeared, which suggested that cross-reactive memory joined. CD4/CD8 balance characterized clones contracting day 15 to 85, and CD4+ skew characterized later expanders.

There are 14 residues in the CDR3. V was pared by 3 bases and J by 7 bases, with 15 bases between. CDR1 is LGHDT, CDR2 YNNKEL, per germline (reference sequence). After 5'RACE with constant-segment primers, TCR alpha and TCR beta cDNA libraries carrying sample barcodes and UMIs were obtained. One entry per CDR3 protein results from TCRdb running MiXCR on the 5' RACE reads. The repertoire consists of approximately 300,000 distinct CDR3 sequences, with roughly 19% occurring once and the leading ten covering around 20%. The chain carries TRBV3-1 and TRBJ2-5, with D perhaps TRBD2 (6 bases). Source material: PBMCs or a T cell subset sorted from them (not recorded which). The receptor's source is a man aged 18 to 30 who had mild COVID-19 (a few samples of this study predate the infection). Cell type and time point are not known. As DNA, the CDR3 is TGTGCCAGCAGCCACACCATCTCCGGGGGGACCCAGTACTTC. Translated: CASSHTISGGTQYF.